The clone carrying this T cell receptor (beta chain) was observed a few times. The antigen remains undetermined. A second roughly 6 to 12 cycle PCR used barcoded and J-beta primers. TCRdb recomputed calls from the 5' RACE reads with MiXCR, one row per CDR3 protein. The repertoire consists of more than 1.4 million distinct CDR3 sequences, with about 40% occurring once and the leading ten covering approximately 7.9%. The data are from a study of blood T cells in healthy people across ages. Findings and caveats of the study: Naive CD4+ cells and diversity were both higher in long-lived donors than in aged donors.

The V end was cut by 3 bases, the J end by 2 bases, with 14 bases between. CDR1 and CDR2 from the germline V gene are MGHRA and YSYEKL. The CDR3 has 16 amino acids. The sequencing input was blood. V is TRBV4-1 and J is TRBJ2-1; maybe TRBD2 (7 bases). The TCR originated in a young woman in good health. The CDR3 spells CASSQTGGLTYNEQFF. The CDR3, as DNA: TGCGCCAGCAGCCAGACGGGGGGCCTCACCTACAATGAGCAGTTCTTC.